This passage covers 32 T cell receptor beta chains from one sample sequenced in a study of beta chain features in type 1 diabetes (dated by TCRdb to the late 2010s). The protocol used for the library was the immunoSEQ multiplex PCR assay. The entire amount of isolated RNA was reverse transcribed using the High Capacity cDNA Reverse Transcription Kit, so the sequenced TCRB transcripts were expressed ones. The table was pulled from immuneACCESS by TCRdb, which kept in-frame rearrangements only. Such tables lose some clones; where checked, under half of the loss comes from unresolved V genes, and the rest has no known cause. This sample comprises almost 350,000 clones, about 20% of them detected only once. The ten largest clones add up to 0.035% to 0.05% of the sample. Source material: naive CD4+ T cells from blood. In light of the paper, this sample's cell subset or site label describes: true naive CD4+ T cells. These receptors all come from a woman aged 18-29 years in good health.

V gene TRBV2 combines with J gene TRBJ2-1, with unresolved D. Germline lookup yields CDR1 SNHLY and CDR2 FYNNEI. The V gene lost 8 bases and the J gene lost 0 bases, with 8 bases spanning the gap. CDR3 length equals 13 residues. Written as DNA, the CDR3 is TGTGCCAGCGGTGGTCACTCCTACAATGAGCAGTTCTTC. This codes for CASGGHSYNEQFF.

This chain joins TRBV5-4 and TRBJ2-3; D gene ambiguous. The CDR3 spans 15 residues. CDR1 is SGHNT and CDR2 is YYREEE in the germline V gene (reference sequence). The V end was cut by 1 base, the J end by 1 base, with 10 bases between. The CDR3 nucleotides read TGTGCCAGCAGCTTGTGGCCCGGAGGCACAGATACGCAGTATTTT. It translates to CASSLWPGGTDTQYF.

J is TRBJ2-3 and V is TRBV30, with 8 bases lining up with TRBD2. The V gene end was trimmed by 4 bases and the J gene end by 4 bases; junction bases not matched to a gene: 4. Germline lookup yields CDR1 GTSNPN and CDR2 SVGIG (reference sequence). This CDR3 region has 13 residues. Here the CDR3 DNA reads TGTGCCTGGACGGGGGGGGTCTCAGATACGCAGTATTTT. Amino acid sequence: CAWTGGVSDTQYF.

There are a few counts of this clone. This rearrangement joins TRBV28 to TRBJ1-4, with TRBD1 as a possible D gene (5 bases). Per germline, CDR1 MDHEN and CDR2 SYDVKM. The CDR3 is made up of 13 amino acids. Trimming shortened V by 10 bases and J by 1 base, and 10 bases separated the two germline ends. CDR3 bases: TGTGCCATCGAAGACAGAACTAATGAAAAACTGTTTTTT. Translated, it gives CAIEDRTNEKLFF.

This sequence joins TRBV4-1 and TRBJ2-2; TRBD2 agrees at 8 bases. Germline V lookup: CDR1 MGHRA, CDR2 YSYEKL. CDR3 length equals 18 residues. V was pared by 1 base and J by 1 base, with 8 bases of the junction left unmatched. The CDR3 DNA follows: TGCGCCAGCAGCCAAGTATATGGGAGCGGGAGGAACACCGGGGAGCTGTTTTTT. Its translation: CASSQVYGSGRNTGELFF.

This clone was seen a handful of times. CDR3 in amino acids: CASSRTGSNQPQHF. The CDR3 DNA follows: TGTGCCAGCAGTCGGACAGGGAGCAATCAGCCCCAGCATTTT. The chain couples TRBV25-1 to TRBJ1-5; 8 bases map to TRBD1. CDR3 length equals 14 residues. V was clipped by 5 bases and J by 1 base; unmatched bases: 1. The germline V gene encodes CDR1 MGHDK and CDR2 SYGVNS.

Only a few counts were recorded for this clone. The chain joins TRBV7-9 to TRBJ2-3; D perhaps matches TRBD2 (6 bases). The V end was cut by 2 bases, the J end by 3 bases, with 21 bases between. Germline CDR1 SEHNR, CDR2 FQNEAQ (reference sequence). This CDR3 is 18 amino acids long. This CDR3 reads CASSLRGLPPGGTDTQYF. The DNA for the CDR3 is TGTGCCAGCAGCTTAAGAGGACTGCCACCCGGGGGAACAGATACGCAGTATTTT.

The rearrangement joins TRBV7-8 to TRBJ2-2; D possibly corresponds to TRBD2 (6 bases). This CDR3 contains 18 residues. Germline V gives CDR1 SGHVS, CDR2 FQNEAQ. Between the trimmed V and J ends, which lost 2 bases and 3 bases, there was a span of 19 bases. The DNA for the CDR3 is TGTGCCAGCAGCTTACCCTCGGGAGCGGCGGTACACACCGGGGAGCTGTTTTTT. Residues: CASSLPSGAAVHTGELFF. Full variable domain (missing parts from reference TRBV7-8 and TRBJ2-2): GAGVSQSPRYKVAKRGQDVALRCDPISGHVSLFWYQQALGQGPEFLTYFQNEAQLDKSGLPSDRFFAERPEGSVSTLKIQRTQQEDSAVYLCASSLPSGAAVHTGELFFGEGSRLTVL.

There are a few counts of this clone. The genes are TRBV5-1 and TRBJ1-5; D is ambiguous. CDR3 length: 16 residues. Deletions cut 0 bases from V and 1 base from J, with 11 bases between. Germline V gene data show CDR1 as SGHRS and CDR2 as YFSETQ. CDR3 amino acids: CASSLGFRESNQPQHF. CDR3 coding DNA: TGCGCCAGCAGCTTGGGGTTCCGGGAAAGCAATCAGCCCCAGCATTTT.

The chain has TRBV5-4 and TRBJ1-2; 8 bases line up with TRBD1. Per germline, CDR1 SGHNT and CDR2 YYREEE (reference sequence). The CDR3 totals 17 residues. The trim removed 4 bases at V and 4 bases at J, leaving 15 bases unmatched. In DNA, the CDR3 is TGTGCCAGCAGCGACCTCGTCCGGGACAGGAGTCTCTATGGCTACACCTTC. Translating it yields CASSDLVRDRSLYGYTF.

This clone was detected a few times. V and J are TRBV5-1 and TRBJ2-5, with TRBD2 identical over 7 bases. Trimming at V came to 4 bases and at J to 1 base, leaving 4 bases not matched to a gene. This CDR3 spans 14 amino acids. CDR1 and CDR2 (germline): SGHRS, YFSETQ. This chain's CDR3 is CASSRAGTQETQYF. CDR3 coding DNA: TGCGCCAGCAGCCGAGCGGGAACCCAAGAGACCCAGTACTTC.

There are a few counts of this clone. V and J are TRBV25-1 and TRBJ2-7, with TRBD1 matching 8 bases. From germline, CDR1 is MGHDK and CDR2 SYGVNS. The V segment lost 3 bases and the J segment 3 bases; nucleotides outside the gene matches: 10. The CDR3 is made up of 16 amino acids. The CDR3 region is CASSDHGGGQGYEQYF. The CDR3 region has the DNA TGTGCCAGCAGTGATCATGGGGGCGGACAGGGCTACGAGCAGTACTTC.

This clone was seen only a few times. The rearrangement joins TRBV2 to TRBJ2-7, with D unclear. V was clipped by 3 bases and J by 4 bases, with 22 bases between them. The CDR3 contains 17 residues. The germline V gene encodes CDR1 SNHLY and CDR2 FYNNEI. The CDR3: CASSDFPPQEETYEQYF. The CDR3, as DNA: TGTGCCAGCAGTGACTTTCCCCCGCAGGAAGAAACTTACGAGCAGTACTTC. The variable domain in full, completed from reference TRBV2 and TRBJ2-7, reads EPEVTQTPSHQVTQMGQEVILRCVPISNHLYFYWYRQILGQKVEFLVSFYNNEISEKSEIFDDQFSVERPDGSNFTLKIRSTKLEDSAMYFCASSDFPPQEETYEQYFGPGTRLTVT.

This chain's CDR3 is CASSSDRRMNNYGYTF. In DNA form, the CDR3 reads TGTGCCAGCAGTTCGGACAGGCGCATGAATAACTATGGCTACACCTTC. The chain has TRBV6-5 and TRBJ1-2, with 7 bases that match TRBD1. Germline values: CDR1 MNHEY, CDR2 SVGAGI. The length of the CDR3 is 16 residues. J lost 1 base, V lost 4 bases, and 9 bases had no gene match.

This clone was counted only a few times. The genes are TRBV7-9 and TRBJ1-4; 7 bases agree with TRBD1. With V trimmed by 5 bases and J by 6 bases, 6 bases remained unmatched. Germline V CDR1 and CDR2: SEHNR, FQNEAQ (reference sequence). This CDR3 has 14 residues. The CDR3 loop is CASSQGQIHEKLFF. For the CDR3, the DNA is TGTGCCAGCAGCCAGGGACAGATTCATGAAAAACTGTTTTTT.

V gene TRBV4-3 combines with J gene TRBJ1-5; D possibly corresponds to TRBD1 (5 bases). Trimming removed 0 bases at V and 2 bases at J, with 11 bases between. The germline V gene encodes CDR1 LGHNA and CDR2 YSLEER. The CDR3 covers 16 residues. The CDR3 region is CASSQDIDSRNQPQHF. The DNA of the CDR3 is TGCGCCAGCAGCCAAGATATCGACAGCCGCAATCAGCCCCAGCATTTT.

This clone is a singleton in its sample. The chain has TRBV28 and TRBJ1-1, with D maybe TRBD1 (6 bases). Germline V gene lookup returns CDR1 MDHEN and CDR2 SYDVKM. The CDR3 length is 13 residues. V was trimmed by 2 bases and J by 6 bases, leaving 10 bases between them. In DNA form, the CDR3 reads TGTGCCAGCAGTTTAAGAACAGGGCCTGAAGCTTTCTTT. Translating it yields CASSLRTGPEAFF.

The chain couples TRBV5-4 to TRBJ2-7; TRBD2 is a possible D gene (5 bases). The germline V gene has CDR1 SGHNT and CDR2 YYREEE (reference sequence). The CDR3 loop spans 14 amino acids. V was pared by 6 bases and J by 0 bases, with 13 bases between. The CDR3 here is CASKLGGDSYEQYF. The DNA of the CDR3 is TGTGCCAGCAAACTAGGTGGGGACTCCTACGAGCAGTACTTC.

This clone was picked up one time. This rearrangement joins TRBV12-5 to TRBJ1-1; D is unresolved. This CDR3 has 12 residues. Germline CDR1 is LGHNT and CDR2 is FRNRAP. V lost 5 bases, J lost 9 bases, and 13 bases lay in between. CDR3 protein: CASGGNQVKAFF. In DNA form, the CDR3 reads TGTGCTAGTGGTGGAAATCAGGTGAAAGCTTTCTTT.

The chain uses TRBV18 and TRBJ2-5; D call uncertain. V lost 0 bases and J 5 bases, leaving 10 bases between the germline ends. The germline V gene encodes CDR1 KGHSH and CDR2 LQKENI. CDR3 size: 14 residues. The CDR3 bases are TGTGCCAGCTCACCACCGGCATTGATGGAGACCCAGTACTTC. This sequence encodes CASSPPALMETQYF.

This sequence joins TRBV5-1 and TRBJ2-5; no clear D. This CDR3 spans 13 amino acids. V was shortened by 0 bases and J by 2 bases, with 5 bases between the two germline ends. Germline loops: CDR1 SGHRS, CDR2 YFSETQ. The CDR3 bases are TGCGCCAGCAGCTTGGCCACTCAAGAGACCCAGTACTTC. Translated: CASSLATQETQYF. Combining the CDR3 with reference TRBV5-1 and TRBJ2-5 gives the whole variable domain KAGVTQTPRYLIKTRGQQVTLSCSPISGHRSVSWYQQTPGQGLQFLFEYFSETQRNKGNFPGRFSGRQFSNSRSEMNVSTLELGDSALYLCASSLATQETQYFGPGTRLLVL.

In this sample, this clone turned up a few times. This chain links TRBV29-1 with TRBJ2-6; D is unclear. The V gene's germline CDR1 is SQVTM and CDR2 ANQGSEA. There are 14 residues in the CDR3. Trimming took 2 bases from V and 0 from J, leaving 5 bases between them. The CDR3 loop reads CSVERSSGANVLTF. The CDR3 nucleotides read TGCAGCGTTGAACGTAGCTCTGGGGCCAACGTCCTGACTTTC.

CDR3 nucleotide sequence: TGCGCCAGCAGCCGAGATGGGACAAGTCATCAGCCCCAGCATTTT. Translation gives CASSRDGTSHQPQHF. The rearrangement uses TRBV5-1 and TRBJ1-5; D perhaps matches TRBD1 (6 bases). Germline CDR1 reads SGHRS; CDR2 reads YFSETQ. This CDR3 comprises 15 residues. V lost 4 bases, J lost 5 bases, and 16 bases lay in between.

The V call is TRBV7-2, the J call TRBJ2-6, with D unresolved. Germline CDR1 is SGHTA and CDR2 is FQGNSA. The CDR3 has 17 amino acids. V lost 1 base and J lost 0, with 10 bases in between. In DNA form, the CDR3 reads TGTGCCAGCAGCTTAGTTGGCACCAACTCTGGGGCCAACGTCCTGACTTTC. This sequence encodes CASSLVGTNSGANVLTF.

The rearrangement links TRBV21-1 to TRBJ2-7; the table's TRBD1 call for D was not verified on the DNA. TRBV21-1 counts as a pseudogene. This CDR3 is 14 amino acids long. This CDR3 reads CASSKDRDRGEQYF. In DNA, the CDR3 is TGTGCCAGCAGCAAAGATCGAGACAGGGGCGAGCAGTACTTC.

This chain links TRBV5-1 with TRBJ2-1, with D perhaps matching TRBD2 (5 bases). Germline V gene data show CDR1 as SGHRS and CDR2 as YFSETQ. This CDR3 is 15 amino acids long. With 1 base removed from V and 0 bases from J, the gap between germline ends came to 8 bases. The DNA for the CDR3 is TGCGCCAGCAGCTTGCCGGGGAGCTCCTACAATGAGCAGTTCTTC. Amino acids: CASSLPGSSYNEQFF.

The chain couples TRBV6-6 to TRBJ1-4; tentative D call: TRBD1 (5 bases). V was shortened by 8 bases and J by 10 bases, with 14 bases between the two germline ends. This CDR3 is built from 12 residues. The V gene's germline CDR1 is MNHNY and CDR2 SVGAGI (reference sequence). CDR3 sequence reads: CASLGASGKLFF. In nucleotides, the CDR3 is TGTGCCAGCTTAGGGGCCAGTGGAAAACTGTTTTTT.

A few counts support this clone. The chain combines TRBV18 with TRBJ2-6; D call uncertain. The CDR3 runs to 16 residues. CDR1 KGHSH and CDR2 LQKENI come from the germline V gene. V was clipped by 1 base and J by 4 bases, with 11 bases between them. CDR3 loop: CASSPQVASGANVLTF. The CDR3 region has the DNA TGTGCCAGCTCACCACAAGTGGCCTCGGGGGCCAACGTCCTGACTTTC.

This clone turned up a few times. The rearrangement links TRBV11-2 to TRBJ2-7; D is perhaps TRBD2 (5 bases). Germline CDR1 SGHAT, CDR2 FQNNGV. There are 15 residues in the CDR3. The V gene lost 5 bases and the J gene lost 6 bases, with 20 bases spanning the gap. CDR3 in DNA: TGTGCCAGCAGCACCCAAGGACTGAAACGGGGCGAGCAGTACTTC. Amino acid sequence: CASSTQGLKRGEQYF.

This clone was counted between two and nine times. The rearrangement links TRBV29-1 to TRBJ1-3, with TRBD1 identical over 8 bases. Trimming took 4 bases from V and 2 from J; bases not matched to a gene: 7. The germline gives CDR1 SQVTM, CDR2 ANQGSEA. This CDR3 is 15 amino acids long. CDR3 nucleotide sequence: TGCAGCGTTGGTCCAGGGGGCGCGGCTGGAAACACCATATATTTT. This codes for CSVGPGGAAGNTIYF.

In this sample, this clone turned up a few times. The chain couples TRBV23-1 to TRBJ1-2; possible D gene TRBD1, 5 bases. TRBV23-1 has ORF status, its function being uncertain. The CDR3 sequence is 13 residues long. Trimming took 7 bases from V and 5 from J, leaving 14 bases between them. The CDR3 DNA is TGCGCCAGCAAGGAGGGGTTATGGTATGGCTACACCTTC. Translation gives CASKEGLWYGYTF.

The CDR3 bases are TGCGCCAGCAGCCCTCGCGGGACAGGGTTGATGGGGGAGCAGTACTTC. Translating it yields CASSPRGTGLMGEQYF. The gene calls are TRBV5-1 and TRBJ2-7; TRBD1 agrees at 9 bases. The CDR3 sequence is 16 residues long. CDR1 and CDR2 (germline): SGHRS, YFSETQ. Germline trimming cut 4 bases from V and 7 bases from J; bases unmatched to any gene: 15.